Sequencing of this T cell receptor (beta chain) was carried out in a study of post-analysis software for immune sequencing data. In the study overall: Included among the disease courses, which were recorded for the cohort, were relapsing-remitting, secondary progressive and progressive-relapsing multiple sclerosis.

Study-level points and caveats: Five TRBV segments occurring more often in patients than controls included TRBV5-6, TRBV5-1 and TRBV20-1. By F measure, samples from a shared preparation batch strongly co-clustered. Compared with controls, patients showed significantly lower normalized Chao1 diversity.

TCR beta cDNA libraries had unique molecular identifiers. TCRdb recomputed calls from the PCR reads with MiXCR, one row per CDR3 protein. Of 740,000 or so distinct CDR3 sequences listed, about 53% are singletons. For this clonotype: What it recognizes is unknown.

The CDR3 consists of 15 residues. This TCR came from a girl aged 10 to 17 with multiple sclerosis. V and J are TRBV12-3 or TRBV12-4 and TRBJ2-5; 7 bases are a match to TRBD1. The J call is doubtful: the DNA matches TRBJ2-7 better. Sequencing was performed on blood. The CDR3 region has the DNA TGTGCCAGCAGGCATTCGACAGGGAAGGCCTACGAGCAGTACTTC. The encoded protein is CASRHSTGKAYEQYF.